The sample holds a few counts of the clone carrying this T cell receptor (beta chain). Its specificity is not known. This record belongs to a study of cytomegalovirus exposure and HLA in healthy donors. Regarding the study as a whole: V segments that were indistinguishable, TRBV6-2 and TRBV6-3 among them, were omitted from analysis. Usually a TCR sequence was rare, but some public TCRs were found in many donors. The availability of immune exposure information extended only to CMV serostatus.

This CDR3 is built from 14 residues. V lost 5 bases, J lost 5 bases, and 19 bases lay in between. Per germline, CDR1 GTSNPN and CDR2 SVGIG (reference sequence). PCR involved 60 Vbeta and 13 Jbeta primers. The table came from immunoSEQ multiplex PCR; TCRdb's copy has only in-frame clones and leaves some out. Of 150,000 to 200,000 clones listed, 60% to 80% are singletons. This sequence was found in a man aged 40-49 years in good health and CMV-seronegative. The chain has TRBV30 and TRBJ2-7; D is perhaps TRBD2 (7 bases). Sequencing input: PBMCs. CDR3 DNA: TGTGCCTGGGCCCTTACGGGGGGCCTCGACGAGCAGTACTTC. Residues: CAWALTGGLDEQYF.